The 12 T cell receptor beta chains below come from one sample, sequenced in a study of CD8 T cells in ankylosing spondylitis. TCRdb independently ran MiXCR on the 5' RACE reads; one entry per CDR3 protein. The repertoire holds some 140,000 distinct CDR3 sequences, with more than 5.5% as singletons. Input material: blood, either unsorted or a sorted T cell fraction (not recorded which). Receptor source: a female donor with ankylosing spondylitis or in good health (not recorded which).

This clonotype appeared many times. The chain combines TRBV7-3 with TRBJ2-3, with 10 bases matching TRBD2. The germline CDR1 and CDR2 sequences are SGHTA and FQGTGA. The CDR3 is 14 amino acids. Losses at the gene ends were 5 bases for V and 7 bases for J; bases not matched to a gene: 6. DNA of the CDR3: TGTGCCAGCAGCGTGAGCGGGGGGGCGCATACGCAGTATTTT. Translating gives CASSVSGGAHTQYF.

This clonotype was detected many times. The chain recombines TRBV7-2 with TRBJ2-5; unclear D gene. V dropped 2 bases and J dropped 3 bases, with 4 bases sitting between them. The CDR3 runs to 12 residues. Germline CDR1 is SGHTA and CDR2 is FQGNSA. CDR3 nucleotide sequence: TGTGCCAGCAGCTTATATGAAGAGACCCAGTACTTC. Translation: CASSLYEETQYF.

This chain uses TRBV5-1 with TRBJ1-3, with D hard to call. V was cut by 4 bases and J by 3 bases, with 17 bases left in between. In germline, CDR1 is SGHRS, CDR2 YFSETQ. The CDR3 covers 16 residues. CDR3 loop: CASSPYVSGIGNTIYF. The CDR3, as DNA: TGCGCCAGCAGCCCGTATGTTTCGGGGATTGGAAACACCATATATTTT.

This clonotype was found many times. The rearrangement links TRBV20-1 to TRBJ1-2; D is possibly TRBD1 (6 bases). CDR1 is DFQATT, CDR2 SNEGSKA, per germline (reference sequence). Trimming took off 6 bases at V and 2 bases at J, with 22 bases between the two ends. This CDR3 has 16 amino acids. The CDR3 DNA sequence: TGCAGTGCCATAACGTCATTCGCCCAGGGGAACTATGGCTACACCTTC. This codes for CSAITSFAQGNYGYTF.

Many counts were recorded for this clonotype. The chain carries TRBV2 and TRBJ1-6; D not resolved. The germline V and J ends were trimmed by 6 bases and 7 bases, with 13 bases remaining between them. Germline CDR1 is SNHLY and CDR2 is FYNNEI. CDR3 length: 14 amino acids. For the CDR3, the DNA is TGTGCCAGCAGACTGAGCTGGGGAAATTCACCCCTCCACTTT. It yields the protein CASRLSWGNSPLHF.

This clonotype was counted many times. This sequence joins TRBV11-2 and TRBJ2-4; D possibly corresponds to TRBD2 (7 bases). This CDR3 contains 16 residues. Germline lookup yields CDR1 SGHAT and CDR2 FQNNGV. V lost 1 base to trimming and J lost 3 bases, with 13 bases between them. DNA of the CDR3: TGTGCCAGCAGCTTAGGCCGGGGGGCGGGCAAAAACATTCAGTACTTC. The encoded protein is CASSLGRGAGKNIQYF.

This clonotype has only a few counts. V is TRBV10-3 and J is TRBJ2-2; TRBD1 matches 10 bases. The junction had 5 bases not matched to a gene; V was cut back by 6 bases and J by 4 bases. This CDR3 region has 15 residues. Germline loops: CDR1 ENHRY, CDR2 SYGVKD. The CDR3 coding sequence is TGTGCCATCAGACCCGGGACAGGGGCCACCGGGGAGCTGTTTTTT. Translation: CAIRPGTGATGELFF.

This clonotype was counted ten times or more. This chain links TRBV5-1 with TRBJ2-7; perhaps D is TRBD1 or TRBD2 (5 bases each). The CDR3 spans 15 residues. CDR1 is SGHRS, CDR2 YFSETQ, per germline. The V gene lost 0 bases and the J gene lost 6 bases, with 16 bases spanning the gap. The chain's CDR3 is CASSLAGAFGGEQYF. The CDR3 region has the DNA TGCGCCAGCAGCTTGGCCGGGGCATTTGGTGGCGAGCAGTACTTC.

Many counts were recorded for this clonotype. The genes are TRBV5-1 and TRBJ2-1; D is possibly TRBD2 (6 bases). Trimming removed 1 base at V and 0 bases at J, with 11 bases between. The CDR3 has 16 amino acids. CDR1 and CDR2 from the germline V gene are SGHRS and YFSETQ. As DNA, the CDR3 is TGCGCCAGCAGCTTGTCTAGCGCCTACTCCTACAATGAGCAGTTCTTC. It specifies CASSLSSAYSYNEQFF.

CDR3 nucleotide sequence: TGTGCCAGCAGCTTAGATCGCGGGGGCCAAGAGACCCAGTACTTC. This translates into CASSLDRGGQETQYF. V and J are TRBV11-2 and TRBJ2-5; 7 bases align to TRBD2. V lost 0 bases and J lost 1; bases outside the gene matches: 2. The length of the CDR3 is 15 residues. Per germline, CDR1 SGHAT and CDR2 FQNNGV.

Remarks on this clonotype: This may arise from a read error, as a much more abundant clone is one base away. This sequence joins TRBV9 and TRBJ2-1; TRBD2 agrees at 10 bases. The CDR3 length is 16 residues. Germline CDR1 SGDLS, CDR2 YYNGEE. Here the CDR3 DNA reads TGTGCCAGCAGCGGGAGAGTAGCGGGGGGTTACAATGCGCAGTTCTTC. Its translation is CASSGRVAGGYNAQFF. Supplemented by reference TRBV9 and TRBJ2-1, the full variable domain reads DSGVTQTPKHLITATGQRVTLRCSPRSGDLSVYWYQQSLDQGLQFLIQYYNGEERAKGNILERFSAQQFPDLHSELNLSSLELGDSALYFCASSGRVAGGYNAQFFGPGTRLTVL.

This clonotype was found many times. The chain is built from TRBV29-1 and TRBJ1-5, with TRBD1 identical over 9 bases. Germline loops: CDR1 SQVTM, CDR2 ANQGSEA. There are 13 residues in the CDR3. With 6 bases clipped from V and 6 bases from J, the junction kept 6 bases outside the gene matches. CDR3 sequence reads: CSVQGAVGQPQHF. The DNA for the CDR3 is TGCAGCGTACAGGGGGCGGTAGGTCAGCCCCAGCATTTT.